A selection of T cell receptor beta chains follows, all from one sample in a study of siplizumab effects on memory and regulatory T cells. Clones were read by immunoSEQ multiplex PCR, and TCRdb kept only the in-frame ones, dropping some. The data contain 45,000 to 50,000 clones, less than 90% of them seen just once; the ten biggest clones take up less than 0.35%. The sequencing sample was made of naive CD8+ T cells sorted from blood. The receptors derive from a human donor in good health. The CDR3 runs from the conserved cysteine through the conserved F or W. Fields, in order: J gene, clone size, V gene, D gene, CDR3 protein, CDR3 DNA. A D gene is named only where the DNA matches it firmly. Some rows have no size entry. The others give once, few or many, or a class for an expanded clone.

j_call: TRBJ2-1
clone_size: once
v_call: TRBV5-4
d_call: NA
cdr3_aa: CASSARTGYNEQFF
cdr3_nt: TGTGCCAGCAGCGCACGGACTGGGTACAATGAGCAGTTCTTC

j_call: TRBJ2-7
clone_size: NA
v_call: TRBV29-1
d_call: NA
cdr3_aa: CSVEDPQGGLGQYF
cdr3_nt: TGCAGCGTTGAAGATCCCCAGGGGGGGTTAGGGCAGTACTTC

j_call: TRBJ1-1
clone_size: NA
v_call: TRBV15
d_call: NA
cdr3_aa: CATSRPRALGGNTEAFF
cdr3_nt: TGTGCCACCAGCAGACCCCGGGCCCTGGGAGGGAACACTGAAGCTTTCTTT

j_call: TRBJ2-7
clone_size: NA
v_call: TRBV7-9
d_call: TRBD2
cdr3_aa: CASSSPGLADYEQYF
cdr3_nt: TGTGCCAGCAGCTCCCCTGGACTAGCGGACTACGAGCAGTACTTC

j_call: TRBJ1-1
clone_size: NA
v_call: TRBV19
d_call: TRBD1
cdr3_aa: CASSKTGAEAFF
cdr3_nt: TGTGCCAGTAGTAAAACAGGGGCTGAAGCTTTCTTT

j_call: TRBJ2-3
clone_size: NA
v_call: TRBV5-4
d_call: NA
cdr3_aa: CASSLGQFTDTQYF
cdr3_nt: TGTGCCAGCAGCTTGGGACAGTTCACAGATACGCAGTATTTT

j_call: TRBJ1-3
clone_size: NA
v_call: TRBV4-1
d_call: NA
cdr3_aa: CASSREVSGNTIYF
cdr3_nt: TGCGCCAGCAGCCGGGAAGTCTCTGGAAACACCATATATTTT

j_call: TRBJ1-2
clone_size: NA
v_call: TRBV6-5
d_call: NA
cdr3_aa: CASSAGDIFGYTF
cdr3_nt: TGTGCCAGCAGCGCGGGTGATATTTTCGGCTACACCTTC

j_call: TRBJ2-1
clone_size: NA
v_call: TRBV19
d_call: NA
cdr3_aa: CASSFGLEYNEQFF
cdr3_nt: TGTGCCAGTAGTTTCGGACTGGAGTACAATGAGCAGTTCTTC

j_call: TRBJ2-2
clone_size: NA
v_call: TRBV27
d_call: NA
cdr3_aa: CASSHPSGELFF
cdr3_nt: TGTGCCAGCAGTCACCCTTCCGGGGAGCTGTTTTTT